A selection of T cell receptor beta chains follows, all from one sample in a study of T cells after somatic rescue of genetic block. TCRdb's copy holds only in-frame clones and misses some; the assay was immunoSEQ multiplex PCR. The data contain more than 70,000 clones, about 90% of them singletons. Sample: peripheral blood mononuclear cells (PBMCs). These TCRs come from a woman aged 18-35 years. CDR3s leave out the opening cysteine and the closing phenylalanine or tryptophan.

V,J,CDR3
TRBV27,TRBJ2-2,ASTPLGGIGTGELF
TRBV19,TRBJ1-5,ASNLGPNQPQH
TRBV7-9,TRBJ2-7,ASSPGGNFYEQY
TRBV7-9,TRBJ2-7,ASSLGGIAYEQY
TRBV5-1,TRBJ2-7,ASSFRQQSSYEQY
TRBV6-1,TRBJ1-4,ASGMNRGRGEKLF
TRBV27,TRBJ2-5,ASSRLAVHQETQY
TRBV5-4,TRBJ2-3,ASSLGSGRALYTQY
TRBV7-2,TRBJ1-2,ASSLGWEYT
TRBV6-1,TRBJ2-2,ASSALADHTGELF
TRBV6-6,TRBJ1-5,ASSYSLQPQH
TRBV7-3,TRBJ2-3,ASSSGDSRTDTQY
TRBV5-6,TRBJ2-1,ASSWVGSLNEQF
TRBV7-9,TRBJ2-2,ASSHWTSGSAGELF
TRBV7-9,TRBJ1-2,ASSLADFYGYT
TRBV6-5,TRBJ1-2,ASQGTGARDYGYT
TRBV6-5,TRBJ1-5,ASRSTGGNQPQH
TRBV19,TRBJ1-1,ASSIARGAGTEAF
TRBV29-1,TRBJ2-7,SVEGDQGGGTYEQY
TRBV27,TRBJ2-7,ASRTRDTTYEQY
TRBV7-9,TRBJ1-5,ASSLGTVSNQPQH
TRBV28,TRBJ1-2,ASSFGTFLGGYT
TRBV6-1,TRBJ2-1,ASSEGTHAGATYNEQF
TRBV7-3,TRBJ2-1,ASSPSQGEQF
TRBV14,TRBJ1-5,ASSQEGRVVNQPQH
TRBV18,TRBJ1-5,ASSPIGTGNQPQH
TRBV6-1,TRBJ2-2,ASRDGQGRTGELF
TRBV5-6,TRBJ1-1,ASSSWGSSPMVTEAF
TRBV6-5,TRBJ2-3,ASSPRRVADTQY
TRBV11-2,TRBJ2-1,ASSLAVWAGSSSYNEQF
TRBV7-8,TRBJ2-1,ASSSLSGSYNEQF
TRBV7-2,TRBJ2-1,ASSLAGVEYNEQF
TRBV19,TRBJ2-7,ASSARPGLARDEQY
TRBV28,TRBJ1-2,ASSLSGGYGYT
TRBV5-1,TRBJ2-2,ASSSAGASTGELF
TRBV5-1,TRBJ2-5,ASSPPWGEETQY
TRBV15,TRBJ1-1,ATSRDRPGNTEAF
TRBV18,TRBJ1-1,ASSPQTLNTEAF
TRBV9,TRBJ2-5,ASSPGETQY
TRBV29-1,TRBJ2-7,SVAGGTGTYEQY
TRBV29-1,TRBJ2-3,SVRDSITSTDTQY
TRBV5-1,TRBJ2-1,ASSGAESSYNEQF